This entry lists 6 T cell receptor beta chains sequenced from one sample in a study of PD-L1 blockade in urothelial cancer. Produced via immunoSEQ multiplex PCR; TCRdb's table is partial and in-frame only. The sample lists tens of thousands of clones, approximately 87% occurring once. The starting material was PBMCs, obtained around atezolizumab (anti-PD-L1) treatment. Receptors were obtained from a man aged 35-49 years with urothelial cancer.

DNA for the CDR3: TGTGCCAGCAGTCGACAGGCCGGCTACGAGCAGTACTTC. Amino acid sequence: CASSRQAGYEQYF. V is TRBV6-6 and J is TRBJ2-7, with D perhaps matching TRBD1 (6 bases). Trimming pared 5 bases from V and 3 bases from J, leaving 11 bases between. Germline V CDR1 and CDR2: MNHNY, SVGAGI (reference sequence). The CDR3 has 13 residues.

The V and J genes are TRBV7-3 and TRBJ2-1; possibly TRBD2 for D (5 bases). V was cut by 2 bases and J by 0 bases, with 8 bases left in between. CDR1 SGHTA and CDR2 FQGTGA come from the germline V gene. CDR3 size: 15 residues. The CDR3 loop is CASSLERASYNEQFF. The CDR3, as DNA: TGTGCCAGCAGCTTAGAGAGGGCCTCCTACAATGAGCAGTTCTTC.

This sequence joins TRBV7-6 and TRBJ2-2; 11 nucleotides agree with TRBD1. Looked up from germline, CDR1 is SGHVS and CDR2 is FNYEAQ. The CDR3 covers 15 residues. The V segment lost 5 bases and the J segment 4 bases; nucleotides outside the gene matches: 3. CDR3 loop: CASSEGQGGTGELFF. CDR3 nucleotide sequence: TGTGCCAGCAGCGAGGGACAGGGGGGCACCGGGGAGCTGTTTTTT. Filled out from reference TRBV7-6 and TRBJ2-2, the complete variable domain reads GAGVSQSPRYKVTKRGQDVALRCDPISGHVSLYWYRQALGQGPEFLTYFNYEAQQDKSGLPNDRFSAERPEGSISTLTIQRTEQRDSAMYRCASSEGQGGTGELFFGEGSRLTVL.

The gene calls are TRBV19 and TRBJ2-5; D remains unclear. Germline CDR1 LNHDA, CDR2 SQIVND (reference sequence). The CDR3 consists of 12 residues. V was shortened by 5 bases and J by 5 bases, with 9 bases between the two germline ends. This chain's CDR3 is CASSFGDETQYF. The CDR3 DNA follows: TGTGCCAGTAGTTTCGGAGACGAGACCCAGTACTTC. Variable domain in full (rest from reference TRBV19 and TRBJ2-5): DGGITQSPKYLFRKEGQNVTLSCEQNLNHDAMYWYRQDPGQGLRLIYYSQIVNDFQKGDIAEGYSVSREKKESFPLTVTSAQKNPTAFYLCASSFGDETQYFGPGTRLLVL.

The rearrangement links TRBV5-5 to TRBJ2-5, with no clear D. The V and J ends lost 0 bases and 1 base respectively, with 7 bases between them. CDR1 and CDR2 (germline): SGHKS, YYEKEE (reference sequence). CDR3 length: 14 amino acids. CDR3: CASSLGWPQETQYF. The DNA for the CDR3 is TGTGCCAGCAGCTTGGGGTGGCCCCAAGAGACCCAGTACTTC.

The V gene is TRBV5-6, the J gene TRBJ2-3, with 8 bases identical to TRBD2. In germline, CDR1 is SGHDT, CDR2 YYEEEE. This CDR3 is 17 amino acids long. V lost 3 bases, J lost 1 base, and 10 bases stayed unmatched. The CDR3 DNA sequence: TGTGCCAGCAGCTCCCGGAGCGGGAGCGGCGGCACAGATACGCAGTATTTT. Its translation: CASSSRSGSGGTDTQYF. Full variable domain (rest looked up from reference TRBV5-6 and TRBJ2-3): DAGVTQSPTHLIKTRGQQVTLRCSPKSGHDTVSWYQQALGQGPQFIFQYYEEEERQRGNFPDRFSGHQFPNYSSELNVNALLLGDSALYLCASSSRSGSGGTDTQYFGPGTRLTVL.